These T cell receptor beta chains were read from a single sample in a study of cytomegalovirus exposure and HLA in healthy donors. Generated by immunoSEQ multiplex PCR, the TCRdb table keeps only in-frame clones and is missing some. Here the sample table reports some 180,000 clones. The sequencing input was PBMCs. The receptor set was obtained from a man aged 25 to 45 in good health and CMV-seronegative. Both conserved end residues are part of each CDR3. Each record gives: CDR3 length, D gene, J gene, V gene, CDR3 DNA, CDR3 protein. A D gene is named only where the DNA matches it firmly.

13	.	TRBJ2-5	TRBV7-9	TGTGCCAGCAGCTTGTACTTTCTCGAGACCCAGTACTTC	CASSLYFLETQYF
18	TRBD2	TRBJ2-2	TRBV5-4	TGTGCCAGCAGCGATAGACTAGCGGGAGGCGCGAACACCGGGGAGCTGTTTTTT	CASSDRLAGGANTGELFF
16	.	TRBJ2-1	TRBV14	TGTGCCAGCAGCGCGACTAGTTGGAGCTCCTACAATGAGCAGTTCTTC	CASSATSWSSYNEQFF
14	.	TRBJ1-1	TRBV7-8	TGTGCCAGCGGAAGGGGAGGGGGTGACACTGAAGCTTTCTTT	CASGRGGGDTEAFF
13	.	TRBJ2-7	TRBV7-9	TGTGCCAGCAGCTCCCTAACAGGGACCGAGCAGTACTTC	CASSSLTGTEQYF
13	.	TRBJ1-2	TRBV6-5	TGTGCCAGCAGTTACGGAGGGGATTATGGCTACACCTTC	CASSYGGDYGYTF
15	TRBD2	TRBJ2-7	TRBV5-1	TGCGCCAGCAGCTTGGCCGGCGGGAGCTCCTACGAGCAGTACTTC	CASSLAGGSSYEQYF
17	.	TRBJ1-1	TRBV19	TGTGCCAGTAGTATAGATTTCAGACGATCTGGGCGCACTGAAGCTTTCTTT	CASSIDFRRSGRTEAFF
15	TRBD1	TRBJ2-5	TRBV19	TGTGCCAGTAGTAGTTCGGGACAGGGGCTGGGGGCCCAGTACTTC	CASSSSGQGLGAQYF
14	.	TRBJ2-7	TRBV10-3	TGTGCCATCAGTGAGCTGGGGAGCTCCTACGAGCAGTACTTC	CAISELGSSYEQYF
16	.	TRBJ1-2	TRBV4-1	TGCGCCAGCAGCCAAGATGAAGGAGCTTGGGTCTATGGCTACACCTTC	CASSQDEGAWVYGYTF
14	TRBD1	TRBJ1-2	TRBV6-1	TGTGCCAGCAGTACGGGACAGGGAAGCTATGGCTACACCTTC	CASSTGQGSYGYTF
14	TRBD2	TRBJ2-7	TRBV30	TGTGCCTGGAAAGGACTAGCGGGGACCTACGAGCAGTACTTC	CAWKGLAGTYEQYF
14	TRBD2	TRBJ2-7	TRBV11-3	TGTGCCAGCAGCCTTACTAGCGACTCCTACGAGCAGTACTTC	CASSLTSDSYEQYF
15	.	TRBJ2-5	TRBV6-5	TGTGCCAGCAGTTACTCATGGACAGGAGGGGAGACCCAGTACTTC	CASSYSWTGGETQYF
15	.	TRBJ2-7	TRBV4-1	TGCGCCAGCAGCTCGAATAGGGGGGGAGGGGGCGAGCAGTACTTC	CASSSNRGGGGEQYF
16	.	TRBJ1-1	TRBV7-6	TGTGCCAGCAGCCTCGAGTTGGGGGGAGCTCTGACTGAAGCTTTCTTT	CASSLELGGALTEAFF
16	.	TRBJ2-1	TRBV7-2	TGTGCCAGCACCGATCAAGGGCGGGGAAAATACAATGAGCAGTTCTTC	CASTDQGRGKYNEQFF
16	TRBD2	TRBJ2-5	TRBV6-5	TGTGCCAGCAGTTTCCTGACTTTAGCGGGAGTAGAGACCCAGTACTTC	CASSFLTLAGVETQYF
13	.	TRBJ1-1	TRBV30	TGTGCCTGGAGCAAGACTTGGGACACTGAAGCTTTCTTT	CAWSKTWDTEAFF
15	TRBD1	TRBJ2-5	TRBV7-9	TGTGCCAGCAGCGGGGGACAGGGGGCGATGGAGACCCAGTACTTC	CASSGGQGAMETQYF
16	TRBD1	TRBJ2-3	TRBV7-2	TGTGCCAGCAGCTTAGCGCGACAGGGGGGCACAGATACGCAGTATTTT	CASSLARQGGTDTQYF
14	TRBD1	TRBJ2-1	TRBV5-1	TGCGCCAGCAGCCCTGACAGGGAAGGGAATGAGCAGTTCTTC	CASSPDREGNEQFF
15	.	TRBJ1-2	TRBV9	TGTGCCAGCAGCGTCAGTGCGCTAGCTAACTATGGCTACACCTTC	CASSVSALANYGYTF
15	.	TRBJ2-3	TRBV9	TGTGCCAGCAGCGTATCTGGGCGGGGCACAGATACGCAGTATTTT	CASSVSGRGTDTQYF
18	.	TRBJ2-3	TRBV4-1	TGCGCCAGCAGCCAAGAAGAGCCCGGGGACTTCCACACAGATACGCAGTATTTT	CASSQEEPGDFHTDTQYF
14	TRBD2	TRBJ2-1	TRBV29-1	TGCAGCGTGCCGGGACTAGCGGGTTACAATGAGCAGTTCTTC	CSVPGLAGYNEQFF
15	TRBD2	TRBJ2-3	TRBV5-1	TGCGCCAGCAGTCACGGGACTAGCGGGGGAGATACGCAGTATTTT	CASSHGTSGGDTQYF
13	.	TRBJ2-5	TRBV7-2	TGTGCCAGCAGCCGTGATTATACTGAGACCCAGTACTTC	CASSRDYTETQYF
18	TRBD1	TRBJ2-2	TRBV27	TGTGCCAGCAGTTCCGGGACAGGGGTCCCCCCGAACACCGGGGAGCTGTTTTTT	CASSSGTGVPPNTGELFF
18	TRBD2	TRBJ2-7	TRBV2	TGTGCCAGACAACCGGGACTAGCGGGGGGACCCCTCTCCTACGAGCAGTACTTC	CARQPGLAGGPLSYEQYF
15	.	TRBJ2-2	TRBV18	TGTGCCAGCTCACAATGGGCAGACACCACCGGGGAGCTGTTTTTT	CASSQWADTTGELFF
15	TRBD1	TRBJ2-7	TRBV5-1	TGCGCCAGCAGCCAATGGGACAGCCGCCCCTACGAGCAGTACTTC	CASSQWDSRPYEQYF
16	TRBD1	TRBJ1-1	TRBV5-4	TGTGCCAGCAGGTCGGGACAGGGGATCGTGTACACTGAAGCTTTCTTT	CASRSGQGIVYTEAFF
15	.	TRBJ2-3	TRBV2	TGTGCCAGCAGTGATCAGAGGACTAGCACAGATACGCAGTATTTT	CASSDQRTSTDTQYF
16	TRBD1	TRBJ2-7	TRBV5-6	TGTGCCAGCAGCTCCGCAGGACAGGGGAGCTCCTACGAGCAGTACTTC	CASSSAGQGSSYEQYF
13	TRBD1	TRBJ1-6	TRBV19	TGTGCCAGTAGTGGGACAGGCCATTCACCCCTCCACTTT	CASSGTGHSPLHF
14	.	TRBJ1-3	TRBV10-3	TGTGCCATCAGTGAAAGGCAGGATGGAAACACCATATATTTT	CAISERQDGNTIYF
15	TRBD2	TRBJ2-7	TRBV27	TGTGCCAGCAGTTTATCGCTAGCGGGAGACTACGAGCAGTACTTC	CASSLSLAGDYEQYF
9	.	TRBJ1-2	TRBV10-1	TGCGCCAGCAGTGAAGGGGATGCCTTC	CASSEGDAF
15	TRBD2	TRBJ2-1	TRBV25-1	TGTGCCAGCATGGTTAGCGGGAGCACCTACAATGAGCAGTTCTTC	CASMVSGSTYNEQFF
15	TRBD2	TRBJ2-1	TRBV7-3	TGTGCCAGCAGCTCCGGGACTAGCGGGTACAATGAGCAGTTCTTC	CASSSGTSGYNEQFF
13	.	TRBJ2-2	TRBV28	TGTGCCAGCGAGACGGGAGCACGCGGGGAGCTGTTTTTT	CASETGARGELFF
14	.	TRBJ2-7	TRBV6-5	TGTGCCAGCAGTGCCGGGACACCTTTCTCCGAGCAGTACTTC	CASSAGTPFSEQYF
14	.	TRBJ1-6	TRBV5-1	TGCGCCAGCAGCCCCGACTTCCATAATTCACCCCTCCACTTT	CASSPDFHNSPLHF
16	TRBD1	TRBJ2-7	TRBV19	TGTGCCAGTAGTCTCCCGACCGGGACAGGGCCCCTCGAGCAGTACTTC	CASSLPTGTGPLEQYF
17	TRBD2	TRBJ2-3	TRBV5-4	TGTGCCAGCAGCTCGGGGTTTACTAGCGGGAGAACAGATACGCAGTATTTT	CASSSGFTSGRTDTQYF
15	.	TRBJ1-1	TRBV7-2	TGTGCCAGCAGCTTGGCACAGGGAAGTGGAACTGAAGCTTTCTTT	CASSLAQGSGTEAFF
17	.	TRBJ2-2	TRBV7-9	TGTGCCAGCAGTTCTACCCGATCGGACAGAAACACCGGGGAGCTGTTTTTT	CASSSTRSDRNTGELFF
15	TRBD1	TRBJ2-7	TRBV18	TGTGCCAGCTCACCGGGACAGGGGTTGTCCTACGAGCAGTACTTC	CASSPGQGLSYEQYF
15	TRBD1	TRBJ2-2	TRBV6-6	TGTGCCAGCAGCCCCGGAGGGACAGGCACCGGGGAGCTGTTTTTT	CASSPGGTGTGELFF
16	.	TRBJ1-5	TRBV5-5	TGTGCCAGCAGCTTGGAACCCGTGGGGGGGAATCAGCCCCAGCATTTT	CASSLEPVGGNQPQHF
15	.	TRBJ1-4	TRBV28	TGTGCCAGCAGTTTACCCCGGACAGTAAATGAAAAACTGTTTTTT	CASSLPRTVNEKLFF
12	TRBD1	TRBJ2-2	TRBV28	TGTGCCAGCAGAACAGGGGGCGGGGAGCTGTTTTTT	CASRTGGGELFF
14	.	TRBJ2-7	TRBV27	TGTGCCAGCAGTAGAACCGGGACACCCTACGAGCAGTACTTC	CASSRTGTPYEQYF
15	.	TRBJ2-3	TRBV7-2	TGTGCCAGCAGCACTCAGACAGGTAGCACAGATACGCAGTATTTT	CASSTQTGSTDTQYF
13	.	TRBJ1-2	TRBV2	TGTGCCAGCGTGGCGGACAGACAGTATGGCTACACCTTC	CASVADRQYGYTF
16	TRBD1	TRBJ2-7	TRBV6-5	TGTGCCAGCAGTTGGGGGACAGTCTACCATGCGAACGAGCAGTACTTC	CASSWGTVYHANEQYF
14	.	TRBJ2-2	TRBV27	TGTGCCAGCAGCGCGGTGACGAACACCGGGGAGCTGTTTTTT	CASSAVTNTGELFF